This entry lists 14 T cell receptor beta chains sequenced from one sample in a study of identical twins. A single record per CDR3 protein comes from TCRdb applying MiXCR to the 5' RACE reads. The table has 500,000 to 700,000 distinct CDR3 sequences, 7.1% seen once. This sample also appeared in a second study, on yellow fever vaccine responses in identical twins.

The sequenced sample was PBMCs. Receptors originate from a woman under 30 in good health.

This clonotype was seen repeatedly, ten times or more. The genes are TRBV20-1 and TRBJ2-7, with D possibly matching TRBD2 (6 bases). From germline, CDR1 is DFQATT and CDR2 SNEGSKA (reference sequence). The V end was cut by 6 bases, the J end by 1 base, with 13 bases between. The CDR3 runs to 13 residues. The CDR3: CSAEGYRSYEQYF. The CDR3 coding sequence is TGCAGTGCGGAGGGTTATCGGTCCTACGAGCAGTACTTC.

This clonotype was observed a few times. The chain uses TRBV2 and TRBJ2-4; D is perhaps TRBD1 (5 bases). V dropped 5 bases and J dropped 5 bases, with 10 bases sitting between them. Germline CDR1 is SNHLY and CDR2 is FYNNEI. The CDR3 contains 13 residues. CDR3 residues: CASSPDTQNIQYF. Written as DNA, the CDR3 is TGTGCCAGCAGTCCGGACACCCAAAACATTCAGTACTTC.

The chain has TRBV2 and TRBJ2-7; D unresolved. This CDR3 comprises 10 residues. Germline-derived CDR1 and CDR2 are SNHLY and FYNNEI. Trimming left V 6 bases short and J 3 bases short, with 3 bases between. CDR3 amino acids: CASRGYEQYV. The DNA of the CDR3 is TGTGCCAGCAGGGGCTACGAGCAGTACGTC.

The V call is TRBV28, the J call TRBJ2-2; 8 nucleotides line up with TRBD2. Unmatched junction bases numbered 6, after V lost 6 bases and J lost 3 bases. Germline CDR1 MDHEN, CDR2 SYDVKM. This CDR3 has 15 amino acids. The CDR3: CASSAAGADTGELFF. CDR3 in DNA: TGTGCCAGCAGCGCAGCGGGAGCGGACACCGGGGAGCTGTTTTTT.

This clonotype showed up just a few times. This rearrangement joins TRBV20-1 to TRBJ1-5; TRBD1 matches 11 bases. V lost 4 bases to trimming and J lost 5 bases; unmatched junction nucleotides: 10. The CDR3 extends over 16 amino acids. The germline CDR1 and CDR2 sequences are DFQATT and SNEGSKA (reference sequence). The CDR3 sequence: CSATKIGQGAYQPQHF. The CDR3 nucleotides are TGCAGTGCTACCAAAATCGGACAGGGGGCATATCAGCCCCAGCATTTT.

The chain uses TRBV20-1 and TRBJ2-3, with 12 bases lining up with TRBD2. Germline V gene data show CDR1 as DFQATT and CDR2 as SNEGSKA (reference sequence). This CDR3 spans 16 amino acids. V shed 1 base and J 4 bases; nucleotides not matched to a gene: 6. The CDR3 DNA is TGCAGTGCTAGAGGGGGAGCTAGCGGGGGGGCAGATACGCAGTATTTT. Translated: CSARGGASGGADTQYF.

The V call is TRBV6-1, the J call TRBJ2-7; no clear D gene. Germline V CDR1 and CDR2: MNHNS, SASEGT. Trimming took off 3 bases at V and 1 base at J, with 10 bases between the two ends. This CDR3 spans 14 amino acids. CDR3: CASSDPFRSYEQYF. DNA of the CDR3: TGTGCCAGCAGTGACCCGTTTCGTTCCTACGAGCAGTACTTC.

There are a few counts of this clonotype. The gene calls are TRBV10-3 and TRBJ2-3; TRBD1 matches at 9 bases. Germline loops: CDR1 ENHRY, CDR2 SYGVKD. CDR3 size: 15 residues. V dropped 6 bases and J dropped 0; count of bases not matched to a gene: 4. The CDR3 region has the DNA TGTGCCATCAGCTTTGGACAGGGGAGCACAGATACGCAGTATTTT. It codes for CAISFGQGSTDTQYF.

CDR3 nucleotide sequence: TGCAGCGTTGCCAGAGGGGGGGCGGGGGAGACCCAGTACTTC. Its protein product is CSVARGGAGETQYF. The chain couples TRBV29-1 to TRBJ2-5; D perhaps matches TRBD2 (7 bases). This CDR3 spans 14 amino acids. V was cut by 4 bases and J by 5 bases, with 17 bases left in between. Germline CDR1 reads SQVTM; CDR2 reads ANQGSEA.

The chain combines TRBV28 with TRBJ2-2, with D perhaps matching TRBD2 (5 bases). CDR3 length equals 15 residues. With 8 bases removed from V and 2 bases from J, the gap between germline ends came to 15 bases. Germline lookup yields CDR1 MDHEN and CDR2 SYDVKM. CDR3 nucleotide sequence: TGTGCCAGCGTGGAGGCTAAAGGCAACACCGGGGAGCTGTTTTTT. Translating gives CASVEAKGNTGELFF. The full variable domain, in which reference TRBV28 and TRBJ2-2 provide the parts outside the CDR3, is DVKVTQSSRYLVKRTGEKVFLECVQDMDHENMFWYRQDPGLGLRLIYFSYDVKMKEKGDIPEGYSVSREKKERFSLILESASTNQTSMYLCASVEAKGNTGELFFGEGSRLTVL.

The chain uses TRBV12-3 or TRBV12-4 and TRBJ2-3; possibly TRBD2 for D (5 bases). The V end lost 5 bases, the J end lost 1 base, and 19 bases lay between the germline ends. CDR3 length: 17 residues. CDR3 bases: TGTGCCAGCAGTCTAAGGGCCGGGGTAGCTCGCACAGATACGCAGTATTTT. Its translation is CASSLRAGVARTDTQYF.

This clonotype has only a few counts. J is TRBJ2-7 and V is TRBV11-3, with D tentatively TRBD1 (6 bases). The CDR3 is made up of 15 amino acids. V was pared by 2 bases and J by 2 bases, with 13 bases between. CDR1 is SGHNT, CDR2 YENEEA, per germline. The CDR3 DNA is TGTGCCAGCAGCTTATATACAGGGCTTACCTACGAGCAGTACTTC. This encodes CASSLYTGLTYEQYF.

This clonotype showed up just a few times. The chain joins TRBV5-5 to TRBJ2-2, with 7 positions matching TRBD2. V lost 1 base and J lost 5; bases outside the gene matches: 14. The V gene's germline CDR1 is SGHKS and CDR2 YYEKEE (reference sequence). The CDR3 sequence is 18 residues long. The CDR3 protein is CASSLRAGTGGGTGELFF. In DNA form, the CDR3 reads TGTGCCAGCAGCTTGAGAGCGGGGACGGGCGGGGGTACCGGGGAGCTGTTTTTT.

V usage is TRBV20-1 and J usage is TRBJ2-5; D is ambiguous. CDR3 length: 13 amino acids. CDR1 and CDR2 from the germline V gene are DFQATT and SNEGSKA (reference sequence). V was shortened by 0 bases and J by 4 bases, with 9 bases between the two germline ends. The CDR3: CSARDRLPETQYF. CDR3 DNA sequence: TGCAGTGCTAGAGATCGCCTACCAGAGACCCAGTACTTC.